This T cell receptor (beta chain) was captured in a study of cytomegalovirus exposure and HLA in healthy donors. Study information: The study's early data release held roughly 90 million unique TCRs from HLA-typed donors. Study conclusions and caveats: One variant, a missense change in DCLRE1C, was linked in a later analysis to TCR beta V- and J-gene trimming.

A multiplex PCR was run with 60 Vbeta primers and 13 Jbeta primers. The assay was immunoSEQ multiplex PCR, and TCRdb's table has in-frame clones only and misses some. In all, the sample yields tens of thousands of clones. On this clone: Its antigen is as yet unknown. The same CDR3 is also encoded by other DNA sequences in this sample.

This CDR3 has 15 amino acids. Germline assignment: CDR1 MNHEY and CDR2 SVGAGI. V shed 6 bases and J 5 bases; nucleotides not matched to a gene: 5. The chain employs TRBV6-5 and TRBJ1-6; 9 nucleotides match TRBD1. The sample consisted of PBMCs. The receptor's source is a man aged 45-65 years in good health and CMV-seronegative. The CDR3, as DNA: TGTGCCAGCAGCTACAGGGGGCTAAATAATTCACCCCTCCACTTT. Its protein product is CASSYRGLNNSPLHF.